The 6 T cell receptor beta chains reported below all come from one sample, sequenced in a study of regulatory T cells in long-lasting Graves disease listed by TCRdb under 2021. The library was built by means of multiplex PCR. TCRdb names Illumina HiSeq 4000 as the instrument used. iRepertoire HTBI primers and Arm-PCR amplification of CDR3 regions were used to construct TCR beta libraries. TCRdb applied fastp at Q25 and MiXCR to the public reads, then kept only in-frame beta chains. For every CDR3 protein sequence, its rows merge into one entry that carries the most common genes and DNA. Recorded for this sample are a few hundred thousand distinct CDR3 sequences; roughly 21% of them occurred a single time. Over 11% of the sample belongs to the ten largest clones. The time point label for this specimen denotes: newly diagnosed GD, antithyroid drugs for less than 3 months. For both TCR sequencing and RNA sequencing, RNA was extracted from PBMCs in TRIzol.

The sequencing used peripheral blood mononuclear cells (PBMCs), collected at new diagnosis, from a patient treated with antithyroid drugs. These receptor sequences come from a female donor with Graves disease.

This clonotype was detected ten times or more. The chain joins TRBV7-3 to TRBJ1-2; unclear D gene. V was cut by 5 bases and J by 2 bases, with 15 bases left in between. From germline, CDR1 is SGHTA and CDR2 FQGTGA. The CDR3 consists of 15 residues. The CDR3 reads CASSARRGRNYGYTF. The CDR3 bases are TGTGCCAGCAGCGCGCGCCGGGGTCGGAACTATGGCTACACCTTC. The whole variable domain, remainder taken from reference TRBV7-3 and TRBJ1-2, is GAGVSQTPSNKVTEKGKYVELRCDPISGHTALYWYRQSLGQGPEFLIYFQGTGAADDSGLPNDRFFAVRPEGSVSTLKIQRTERGDSAVYLCASSARRGRNYGYTFGSGTRLTVV.

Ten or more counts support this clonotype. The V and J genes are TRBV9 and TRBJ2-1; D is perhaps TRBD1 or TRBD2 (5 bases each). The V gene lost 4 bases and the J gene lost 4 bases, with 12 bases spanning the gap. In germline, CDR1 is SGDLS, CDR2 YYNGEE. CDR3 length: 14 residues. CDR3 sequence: CASSPGTPYNEQFF. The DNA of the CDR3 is TGTGCCAGCAGCCCCGGGACCCCTTACAATGAGCAGTTCTTC.

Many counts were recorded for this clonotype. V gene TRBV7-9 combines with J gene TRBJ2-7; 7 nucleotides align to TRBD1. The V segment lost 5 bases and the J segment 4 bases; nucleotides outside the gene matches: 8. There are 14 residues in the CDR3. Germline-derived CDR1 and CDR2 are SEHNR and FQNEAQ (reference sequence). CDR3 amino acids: CASSRDRLIYEQYF. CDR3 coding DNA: TGTGCCAGCAGCCGGGACAGATTGATTTACGAGCAGTACTTC.

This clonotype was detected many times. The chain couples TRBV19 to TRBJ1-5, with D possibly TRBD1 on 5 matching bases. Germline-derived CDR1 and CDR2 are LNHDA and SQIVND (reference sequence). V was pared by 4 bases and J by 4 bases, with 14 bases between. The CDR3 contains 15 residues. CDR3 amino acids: CASSSSGNRNQPQHF. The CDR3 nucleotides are TGTGCCAGTAGTAGCTCAGGGAATCGAAATCAGCCCCAGCATTTT.

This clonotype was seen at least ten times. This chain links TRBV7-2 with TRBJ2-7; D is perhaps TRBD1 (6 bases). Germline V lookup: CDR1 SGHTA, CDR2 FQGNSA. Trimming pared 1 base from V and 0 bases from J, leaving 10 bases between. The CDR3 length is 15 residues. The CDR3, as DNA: TGTGCCAGCAGCTTAGGGTCAGGGGTCTCCTACGAGCAGTACTTC. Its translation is CASSLGSGVSYEQYF.

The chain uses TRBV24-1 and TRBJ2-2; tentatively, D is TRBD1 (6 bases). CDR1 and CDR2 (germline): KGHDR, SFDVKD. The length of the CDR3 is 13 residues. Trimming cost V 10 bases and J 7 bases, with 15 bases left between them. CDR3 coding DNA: TGTGCCACTGCACAGGGTTCTGGCGGGGAGCTGTTTTTT. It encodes CATAQGSGGELFF.